This TCR beta chain was sequenced for a study of molecular identifiers for immune sequencing clone quantification. Study-level results: Highly expanded clone sizes could be underestimated through barcode sharing by identical TCR molecules.

The sample holds many counts of this clonotype. Antigen unknown. From germline, CDR1 is SEHNR and CDR2 FQNEAQ (reference sequence). The CDR3 extends over 17 amino acids. V lost 1 base, J lost 2 bases, and 16 bases lay in between. For bulk TCR libraries, previously described methods and listed TCR primers were used. From the PCR reads, TCRdb called clonotypes with MiXCR, one entry per CDR3 protein. The sample lists around 40,000 distinct CDR3 sequences, roughly a fifth occurring once. Source material for naive CD8 libraries was roughly 20,000 to 1,100,000 sorted cells, with 10%, 30% or 50% RNA. The sample taken for sequencing was naive CD8+ T cells from blood, with Jurkat cell RNA spiked in. Subset specified: FACS-sorted CD8+CD4-CCR7+CD45RA+ naive T cells. The chain is built from TRBV7-9 and TRBJ2-3; D gene ambiguous. The source of this sequence is a human donor in good health. Some libraries in this study had Jurkat cell RNA spiked in. Here the CDR3 reads CASSLVTTGAPTDTQYF. In DNA form, the CDR3 reads TGTGCCAGCAGCTTAGTAACTACGGGTGCTCCCACAGATACGCAGTATTTT.